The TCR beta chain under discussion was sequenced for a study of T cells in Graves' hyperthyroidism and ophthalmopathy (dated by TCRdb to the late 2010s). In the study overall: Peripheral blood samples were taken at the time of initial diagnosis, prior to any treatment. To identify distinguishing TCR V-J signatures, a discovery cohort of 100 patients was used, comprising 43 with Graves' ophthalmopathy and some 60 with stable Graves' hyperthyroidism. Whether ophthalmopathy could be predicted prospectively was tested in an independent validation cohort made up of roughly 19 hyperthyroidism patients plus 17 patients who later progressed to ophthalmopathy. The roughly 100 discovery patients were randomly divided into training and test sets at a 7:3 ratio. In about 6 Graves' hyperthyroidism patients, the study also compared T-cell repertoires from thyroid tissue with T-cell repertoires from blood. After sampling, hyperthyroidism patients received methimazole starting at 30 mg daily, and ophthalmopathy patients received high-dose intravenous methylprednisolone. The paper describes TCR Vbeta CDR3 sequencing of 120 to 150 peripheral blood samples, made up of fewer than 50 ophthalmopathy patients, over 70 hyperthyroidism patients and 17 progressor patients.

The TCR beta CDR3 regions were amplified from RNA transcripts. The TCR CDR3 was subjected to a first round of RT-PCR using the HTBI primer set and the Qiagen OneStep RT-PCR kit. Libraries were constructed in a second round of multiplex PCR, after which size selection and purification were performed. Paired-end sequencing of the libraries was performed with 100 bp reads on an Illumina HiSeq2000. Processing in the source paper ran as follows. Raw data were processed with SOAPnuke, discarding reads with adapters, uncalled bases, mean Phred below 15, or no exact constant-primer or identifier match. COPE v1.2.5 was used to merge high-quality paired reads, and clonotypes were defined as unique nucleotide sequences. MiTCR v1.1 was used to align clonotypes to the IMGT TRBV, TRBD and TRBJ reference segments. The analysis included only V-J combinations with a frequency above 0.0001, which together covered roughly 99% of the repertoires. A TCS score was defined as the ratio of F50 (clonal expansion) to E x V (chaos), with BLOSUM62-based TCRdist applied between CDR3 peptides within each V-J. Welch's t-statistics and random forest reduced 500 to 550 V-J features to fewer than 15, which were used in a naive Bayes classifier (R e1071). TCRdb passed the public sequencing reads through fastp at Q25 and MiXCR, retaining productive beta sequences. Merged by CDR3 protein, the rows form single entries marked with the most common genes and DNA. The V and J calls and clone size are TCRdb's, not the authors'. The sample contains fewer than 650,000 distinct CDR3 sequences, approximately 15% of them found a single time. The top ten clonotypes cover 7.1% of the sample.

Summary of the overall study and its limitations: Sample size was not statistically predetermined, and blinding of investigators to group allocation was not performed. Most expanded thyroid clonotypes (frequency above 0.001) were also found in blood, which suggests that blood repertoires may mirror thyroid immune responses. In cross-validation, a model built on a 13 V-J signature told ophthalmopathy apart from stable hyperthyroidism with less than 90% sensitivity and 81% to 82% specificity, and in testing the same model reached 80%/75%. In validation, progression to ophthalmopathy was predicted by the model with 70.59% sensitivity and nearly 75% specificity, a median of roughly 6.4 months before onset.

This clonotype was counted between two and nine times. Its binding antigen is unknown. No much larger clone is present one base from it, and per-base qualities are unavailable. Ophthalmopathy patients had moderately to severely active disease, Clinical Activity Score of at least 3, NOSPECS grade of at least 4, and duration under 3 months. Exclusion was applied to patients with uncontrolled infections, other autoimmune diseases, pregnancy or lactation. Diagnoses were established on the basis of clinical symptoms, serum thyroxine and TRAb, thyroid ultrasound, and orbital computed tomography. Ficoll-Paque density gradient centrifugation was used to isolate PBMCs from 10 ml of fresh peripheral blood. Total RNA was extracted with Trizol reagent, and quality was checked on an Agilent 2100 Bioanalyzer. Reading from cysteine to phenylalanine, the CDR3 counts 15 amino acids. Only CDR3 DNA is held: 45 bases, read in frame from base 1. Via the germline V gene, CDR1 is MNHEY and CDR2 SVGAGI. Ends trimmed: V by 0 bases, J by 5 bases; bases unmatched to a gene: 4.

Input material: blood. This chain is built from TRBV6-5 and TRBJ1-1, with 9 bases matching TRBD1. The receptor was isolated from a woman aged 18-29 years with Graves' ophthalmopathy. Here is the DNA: TGTGCCAGCAGTTACTCCGAACAGGGGGCGACTGAAGCTTTCTTT. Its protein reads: CASSYSEQGATEAFF.